These 3 T cell receptor beta chains originate from one sample sequenced in a study of CD8+CD57+ T cells in acquired aplastic anemia (dated by TCRdb to the late 2010s). TCRdb names Illumina HiSeq 2000 as the instrument used. Genomic DNA was used as template for profiling of TCR beta VDJ combinations and CDR3 sequences. TCRdb applied fastp at Q25 and MiXCR to the public reads, then kept only in-frame beta chains. A single entry per CDR3 protein holds the most common genes and DNA from its merged rows. This sample lists just over 400,000 distinct CDR3 sequences; 55% to 70% were detected once. 3.5% to 4.5% of the sample is in the top ten clones. Sequencing was done on a sample of sorted CD4+, CD8+, or CD8+CD57+ T cells (not recorded which) from PBMCs. Receptors originate from a human donor in good health, serving as a control.

In the case of this clonotype: Here the CDR3 omits its conserved ending phenylalanine or tryptophan, so a read error is the likely source. The limits of the CDR3 on the DNA are not certain, so only TCRdb's listed CDR3 is given. V gene TRBV19 combines with J gene TRBJ1-5; TRBD1 is the table's D call and was not checked against the DNA. The CDR3 is 15 amino acids in total, end residues counted. Germline V gene sequence: CDR1 LNHDA, CDR2 SQIVND (reference sequence). The CDR3 sequence: CASQESGDRNQPQLS.

Note on this clonotype: This is likely a read error, given that the CDR3 carries no conserved phenylalanine or tryptophan at its end. The rearrangement joins TRBV12-3 or TRBV12-4 to TRBJ2-5; the D is unclear. The CDR3 has 13 residues. V dropped 2 bases and J dropped 7 bases, with 11 bases sitting between them. CDR3: CASSLSPLGTQYV. In nucleotides, the CDR3 is TGTGCCAGCAGTTTATCCCCCTTAGGGACCCAGTACGTC.

The chain is built from TRBV7-2 and TRBJ1-4; perhaps TRBD1 as D (6 bases). The V gene lost 0 bases and the J gene lost 8 bases, with 10 bases spanning the gap. Germline loops: CDR1 SGHTA, CDR2 FQGNSA. There are 14 residues in the CDR3. The CDR3 nucleotides are TGTGCCAGCAGCTTAGCAGGGGGGATCGAAAAACTGTTTTTT. The encoded protein is CASSLAGGIEKLFF. Complete variable domain (other parts from reference TRBV7-2 and TRBJ1-4): GAGVSQSPSNKVTEKGKDVELRCDPISGHTALYWYRQSLGQGLEFLIYFQGNSAPDKSGLPSDRFSAERTGGSVSTLTIQRTQQEDSAVYLCASSLAGGIEKLFFGSGTQLSVL.